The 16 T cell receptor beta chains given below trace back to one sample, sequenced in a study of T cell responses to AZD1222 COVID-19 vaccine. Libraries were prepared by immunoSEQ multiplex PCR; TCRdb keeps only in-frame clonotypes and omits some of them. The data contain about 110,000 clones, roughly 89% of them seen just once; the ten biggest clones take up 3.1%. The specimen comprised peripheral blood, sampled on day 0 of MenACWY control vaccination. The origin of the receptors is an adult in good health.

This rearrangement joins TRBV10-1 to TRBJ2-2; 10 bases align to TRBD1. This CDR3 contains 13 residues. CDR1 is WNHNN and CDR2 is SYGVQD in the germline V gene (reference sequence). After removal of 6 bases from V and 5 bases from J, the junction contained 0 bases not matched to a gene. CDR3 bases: TGCGCCAGCAGGGGACAGGGGACCGGGGAGCTGTTTTTT. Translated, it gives CASRGQGTGELFF.

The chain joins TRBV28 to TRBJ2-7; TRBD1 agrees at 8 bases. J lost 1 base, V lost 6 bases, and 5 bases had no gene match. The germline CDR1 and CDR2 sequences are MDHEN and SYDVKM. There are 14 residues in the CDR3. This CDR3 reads CASSDRGPSYEQYF. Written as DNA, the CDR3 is TGTGCCAGCAGCGACAGGGGACCTTCCTACGAGCAGTACTTC.

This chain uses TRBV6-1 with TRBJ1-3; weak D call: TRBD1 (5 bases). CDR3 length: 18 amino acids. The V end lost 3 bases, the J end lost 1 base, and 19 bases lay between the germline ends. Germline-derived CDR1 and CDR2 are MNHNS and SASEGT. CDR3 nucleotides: TGTGCCAGCAGTGAGGGGGGGAGCAGTCGATTATCTGGAAACACCATATATTTT. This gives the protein CASSEGGSSRLSGNTIYF.

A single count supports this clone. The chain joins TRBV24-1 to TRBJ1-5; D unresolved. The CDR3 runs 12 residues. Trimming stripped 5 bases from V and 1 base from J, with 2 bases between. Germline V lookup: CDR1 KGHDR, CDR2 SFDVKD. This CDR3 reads CATSGSNQPQHF. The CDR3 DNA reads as TGTGCCACCAGTGGCAGCAATCAGCCCCAGCATTTT.

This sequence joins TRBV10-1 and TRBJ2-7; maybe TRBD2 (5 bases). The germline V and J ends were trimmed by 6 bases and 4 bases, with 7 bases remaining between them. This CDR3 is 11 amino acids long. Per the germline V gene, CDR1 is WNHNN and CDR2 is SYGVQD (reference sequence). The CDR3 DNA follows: TGCGCCAGCAGCCGGGGTTACGAGCAGTACTTC. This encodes CASSRGYEQYF.

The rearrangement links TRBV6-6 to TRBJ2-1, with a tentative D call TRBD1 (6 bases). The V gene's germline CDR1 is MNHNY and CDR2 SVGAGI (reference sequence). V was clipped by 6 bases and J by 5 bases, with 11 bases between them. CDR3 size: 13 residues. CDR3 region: CASRRGQDNEQFF. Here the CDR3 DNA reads TGTGCCAGCAGAAGGGGACAAGACAATGAGCAGTTCTTC.

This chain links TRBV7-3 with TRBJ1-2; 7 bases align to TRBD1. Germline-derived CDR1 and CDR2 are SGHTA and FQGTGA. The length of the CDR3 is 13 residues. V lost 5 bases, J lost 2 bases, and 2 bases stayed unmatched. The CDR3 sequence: CASSAGQNYGYTF. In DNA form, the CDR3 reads TGTGCCAGCAGCGCGGGACAGAACTATGGCTACACCTTC.

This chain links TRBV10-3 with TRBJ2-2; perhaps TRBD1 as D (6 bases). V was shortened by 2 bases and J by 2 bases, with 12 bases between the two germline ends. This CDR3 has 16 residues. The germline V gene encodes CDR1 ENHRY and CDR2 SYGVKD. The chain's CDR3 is CAISEEQGANTGELFF. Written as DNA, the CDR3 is TGTGCCATCAGTGAGGAACAGGGAGCCAACACCGGGGAGCTGTTTTTT.

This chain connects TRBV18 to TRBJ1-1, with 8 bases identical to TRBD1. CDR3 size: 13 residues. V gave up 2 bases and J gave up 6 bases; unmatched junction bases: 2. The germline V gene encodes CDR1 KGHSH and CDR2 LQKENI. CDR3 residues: CASSPARGPEAFF. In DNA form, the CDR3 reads TGTGCCAGCTCACCAGCCAGGGGGCCTGAAGCTTTCTTT.

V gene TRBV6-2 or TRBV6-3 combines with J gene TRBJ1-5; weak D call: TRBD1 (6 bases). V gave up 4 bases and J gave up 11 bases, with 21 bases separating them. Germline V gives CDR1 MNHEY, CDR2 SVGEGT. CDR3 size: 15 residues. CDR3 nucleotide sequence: TGTGCCAGCAGTTCATACAGTGGGGGCGGGATGTCCCAGCATTTT. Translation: CASSSYSGGGMSQHF.

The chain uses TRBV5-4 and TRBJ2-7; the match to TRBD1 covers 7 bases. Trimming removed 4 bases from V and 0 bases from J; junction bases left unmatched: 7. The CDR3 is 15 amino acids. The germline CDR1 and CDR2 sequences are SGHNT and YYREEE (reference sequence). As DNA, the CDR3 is TGTGCCAGCAGCAGAAACCCAGGGGGCTCCTACGAGCAGTACTTC. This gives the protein CASSRNPGGSYEQYF.

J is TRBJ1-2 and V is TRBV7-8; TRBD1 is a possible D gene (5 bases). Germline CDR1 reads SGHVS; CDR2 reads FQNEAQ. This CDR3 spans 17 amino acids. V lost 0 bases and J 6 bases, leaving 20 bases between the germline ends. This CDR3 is CASSLAHGTVLIHGYTF. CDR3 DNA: TGTGCCAGCAGCTTAGCTCACGGGACGGTTCTGATTCATGGCTACACCTTC.

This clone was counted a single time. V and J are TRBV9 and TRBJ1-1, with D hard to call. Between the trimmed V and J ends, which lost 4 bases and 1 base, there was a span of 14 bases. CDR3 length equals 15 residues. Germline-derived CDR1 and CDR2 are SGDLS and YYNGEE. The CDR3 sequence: CASSLISSGNTEAFF. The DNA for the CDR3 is TGTGCCAGCAGCCTTATAAGTAGCGGGAACACTGAAGCTTTCTTT.

The CDR3 nucleotides are TGTGCCAGCAGCGTAGACGCAGGGATCCGGTTCGACACTGAAGCTTTCTTT. This translates into CASSVDAGIRFDTEAFF. V is TRBV9 and J is TRBJ1-1; a possible D gene is TRBD1 (5 bases). This CDR3 has 17 amino acids. Germline assignment: CDR1 SGDLS and CDR2 YYNGEE. The V gene lost 0 bases and the J gene lost 3 bases, with 18 bases spanning the gap.

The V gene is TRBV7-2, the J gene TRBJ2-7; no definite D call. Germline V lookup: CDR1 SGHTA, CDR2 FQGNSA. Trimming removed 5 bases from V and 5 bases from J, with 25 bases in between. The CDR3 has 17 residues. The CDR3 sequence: CASSPPKRVKEHHEQYF. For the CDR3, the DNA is TGTGCCAGCAGCCCACCAAAACGAGTAAAGGAGCACCACGAGCAGTACTTC.

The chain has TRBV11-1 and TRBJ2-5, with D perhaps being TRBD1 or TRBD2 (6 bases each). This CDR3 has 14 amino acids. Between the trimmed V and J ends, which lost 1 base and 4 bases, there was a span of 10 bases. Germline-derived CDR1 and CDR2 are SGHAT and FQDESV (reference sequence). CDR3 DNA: TGTGCCAGCAGCTTAGGTGGGGGGCCAGAGACCCAGTACTTC. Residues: CASSLGGGPETQYF. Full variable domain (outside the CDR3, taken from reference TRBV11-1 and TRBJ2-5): EAEVAQSPRYKITEKSQAVAFWCDPISGHATLYWYRQILGQGPELLVQFQDESVVDDSQLPKDRFSAERLKGVDSTLKIQPAELGDSAMYLCASSLGGGPETQYFGPGTRLLVL.